The present T cell receptor (beta chain) was sequenced within a study of blood T cells in healthy people across ages. Study overall: Researchers report that template switching captured about one barcoded beta molecule per two T cells. Study results and limitations: Both naive CD4+ cell counts and diversity were greater in long-lived donors than in aged donors. Per million T cells, the diversity of TCR beta decreased roughly linearly as age advanced.

V lost 1 base, J lost 10 bases, and 17 bases stayed unmatched. The CDR3 runs 17 residues. Germline CDR1 and CDR2: LNHNV and YYDKDF (reference sequence). A second roughly 6 to 12 cycle PCR used barcoded and J-beta primers. TCRdb re-called the 5' RACE reads through MiXCR, storing one row per CDR3 protein. The sample consists of hundreds of thousands of distinct CDR3 sequences, approximately 48% of them appearing once. Concerning this clonotype itself: Its antigen is not known.

The sequence came from a man in his sixties in good health. The material sequenced was blood. The rearrangement links TRBV15 to TRBJ2-7; 9 bases are a match to TRBD1. This CDR3 reads CATSRVWTGDRKEAQYF. The CDR3, as DNA: TGTGCCACCAGCAGAGTCTGGACAGGGGACCGGAAAGAGGCCCAGTACTTC. Full variable domain (outside the CDR3, taken from reference TRBV15 and TRBJ2-7): DAMVIQNPRYQVTQFGKPVTLSCSQTLNHNVMYWYQQKSSQAPKLLFHYYDKDFNNEADTPDNFQSRRPNTSFCFLDIRSPGLGDTAMYLCATSRVWTGDRKEAQYFGPGTRLTVT.